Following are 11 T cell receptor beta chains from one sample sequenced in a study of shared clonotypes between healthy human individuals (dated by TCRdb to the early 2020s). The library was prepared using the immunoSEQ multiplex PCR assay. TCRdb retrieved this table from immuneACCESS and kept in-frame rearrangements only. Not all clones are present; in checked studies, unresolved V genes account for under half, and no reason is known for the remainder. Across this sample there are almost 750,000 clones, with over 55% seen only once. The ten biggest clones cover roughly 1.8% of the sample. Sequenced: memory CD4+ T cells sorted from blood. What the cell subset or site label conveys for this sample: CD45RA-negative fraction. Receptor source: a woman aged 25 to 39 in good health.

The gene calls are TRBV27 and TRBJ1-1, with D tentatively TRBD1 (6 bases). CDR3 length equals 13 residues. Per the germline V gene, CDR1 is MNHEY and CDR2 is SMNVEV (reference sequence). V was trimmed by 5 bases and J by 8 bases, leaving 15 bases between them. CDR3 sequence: CASSRSGQKEAFF. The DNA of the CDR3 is TGTGCCAGCAGTCGATCAGGACAGAAAGAAGCTTTCTTT.

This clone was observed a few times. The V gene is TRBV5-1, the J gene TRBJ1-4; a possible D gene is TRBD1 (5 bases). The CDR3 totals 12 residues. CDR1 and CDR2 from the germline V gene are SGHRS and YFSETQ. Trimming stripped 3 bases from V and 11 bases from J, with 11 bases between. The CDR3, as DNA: TGCGCCAGCAGCTCGAGGGGTCAGAAACTGTTTTTT. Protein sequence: CASSSRGQKLFF.

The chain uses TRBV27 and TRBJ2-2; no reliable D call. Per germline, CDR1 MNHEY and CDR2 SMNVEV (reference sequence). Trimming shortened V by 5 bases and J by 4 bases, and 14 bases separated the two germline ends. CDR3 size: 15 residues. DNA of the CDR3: TGTGCCAGCAGTCTCAAACCCTTCGGCACCGGGGAGCTGTTTTTT. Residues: CASSLKPFGTGELFF.

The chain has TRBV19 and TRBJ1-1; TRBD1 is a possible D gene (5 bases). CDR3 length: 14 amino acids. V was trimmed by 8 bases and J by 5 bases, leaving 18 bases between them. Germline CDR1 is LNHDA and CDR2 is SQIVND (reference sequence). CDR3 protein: CASPRAGRGTEAFF. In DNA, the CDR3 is TGTGCCAGTCCGAGGGCGGGGAGGGGTACTGAAGCTTTCTTT.

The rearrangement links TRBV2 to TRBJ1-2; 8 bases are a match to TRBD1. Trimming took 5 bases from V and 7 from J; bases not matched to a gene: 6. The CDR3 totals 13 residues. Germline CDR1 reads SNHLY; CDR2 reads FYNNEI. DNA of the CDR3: TGTGCCAGCAGTCCCACAGGGGGTACTGGCTACACCTTC. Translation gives CASSPTGGTGYTF.

The CDR3 sequence is CATSRDRQYYEQYF. CDR3 coding DNA: TGTGCCACCAGCAGAGATAGGCAATACTACGAGCAGTACTTC. The chain combines TRBV15 with TRBJ2-7; D ambiguous. The CDR3 has 14 residues. From germline, CDR1 is LNHNV and CDR2 YYDKDF (reference sequence). Between the trimmed V and J ends, which lost 0 bases and 3 bases, there was a span of 9 bases.

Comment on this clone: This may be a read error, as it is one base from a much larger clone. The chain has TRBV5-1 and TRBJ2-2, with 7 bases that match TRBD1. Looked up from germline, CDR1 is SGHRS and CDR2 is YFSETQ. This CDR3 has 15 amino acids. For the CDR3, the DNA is TGCACCAGCAGCTCCGGGACAGAGAACACCGGGGAGCTGTTTTTT. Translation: CTSSSGTENTGELFF.

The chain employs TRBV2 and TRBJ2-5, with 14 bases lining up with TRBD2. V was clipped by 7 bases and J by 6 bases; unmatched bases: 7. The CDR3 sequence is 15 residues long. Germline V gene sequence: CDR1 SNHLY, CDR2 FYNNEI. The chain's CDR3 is CASILGTSGRQTQYF. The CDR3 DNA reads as TGTGCCAGCATCCTCGGGACTAGCGGGAGACAGACCCAGTACTTC.

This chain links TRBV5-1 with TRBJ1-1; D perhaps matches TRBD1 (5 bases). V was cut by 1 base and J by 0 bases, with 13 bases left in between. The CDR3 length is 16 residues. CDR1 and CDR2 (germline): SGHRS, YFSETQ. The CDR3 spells CASSLQAGQVNTEAFF. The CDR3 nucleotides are TGCGCCAGCAGCTTGCAGGCAGGACAAGTGAACACTGAAGCTTTCTTT.

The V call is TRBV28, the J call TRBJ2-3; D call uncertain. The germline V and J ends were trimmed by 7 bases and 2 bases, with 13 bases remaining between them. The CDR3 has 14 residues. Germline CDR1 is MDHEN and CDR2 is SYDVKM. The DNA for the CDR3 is TGTGCCAGCAAGTCCGTCAGATCCACAGATACGCAGTATTTT. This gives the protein CASKSVRSTDTQYF.

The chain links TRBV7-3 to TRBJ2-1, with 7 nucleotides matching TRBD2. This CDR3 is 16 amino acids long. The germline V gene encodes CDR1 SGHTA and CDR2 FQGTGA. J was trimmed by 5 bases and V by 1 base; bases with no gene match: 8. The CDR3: CASSLNSGGGNNEQFF. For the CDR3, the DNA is TGTGCCAGCAGCTTAAATTCTGGCGGGGGTAACAATGAGCAGTTCTTC.